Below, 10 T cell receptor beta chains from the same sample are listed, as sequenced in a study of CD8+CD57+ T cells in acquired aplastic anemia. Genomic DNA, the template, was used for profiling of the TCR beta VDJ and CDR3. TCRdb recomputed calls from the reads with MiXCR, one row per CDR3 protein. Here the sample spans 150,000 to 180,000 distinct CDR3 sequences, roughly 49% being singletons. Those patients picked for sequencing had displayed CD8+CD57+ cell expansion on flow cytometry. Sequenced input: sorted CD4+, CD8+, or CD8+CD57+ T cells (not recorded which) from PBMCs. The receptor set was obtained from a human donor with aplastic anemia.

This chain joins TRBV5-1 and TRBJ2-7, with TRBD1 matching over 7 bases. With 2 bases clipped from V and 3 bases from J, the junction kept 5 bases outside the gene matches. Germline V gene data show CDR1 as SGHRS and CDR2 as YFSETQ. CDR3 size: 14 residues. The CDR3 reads CASSLWTGDYEQYF. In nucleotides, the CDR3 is TGCGCCAGCAGCTTATGGACAGGCGACTACGAGCAGTACTTC.

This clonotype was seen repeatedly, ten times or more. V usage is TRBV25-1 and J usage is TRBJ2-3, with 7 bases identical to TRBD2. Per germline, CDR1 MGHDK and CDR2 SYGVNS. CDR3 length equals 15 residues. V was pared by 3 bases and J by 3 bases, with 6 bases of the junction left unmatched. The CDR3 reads CASSEYGEGTDTQYF. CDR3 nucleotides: TGTGCCAGCAGTGAGTACGGGGAGGGGACAGATACGCAGTATTTT.

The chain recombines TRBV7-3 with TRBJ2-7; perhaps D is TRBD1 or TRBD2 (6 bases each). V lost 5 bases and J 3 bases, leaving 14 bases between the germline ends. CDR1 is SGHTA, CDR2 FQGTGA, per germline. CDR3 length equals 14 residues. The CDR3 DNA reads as TGTGCCAGCAGCCAACTAGGAGGGGGCTACGAGCAGTACTTC. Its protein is CASSQLGGGYEQYF.

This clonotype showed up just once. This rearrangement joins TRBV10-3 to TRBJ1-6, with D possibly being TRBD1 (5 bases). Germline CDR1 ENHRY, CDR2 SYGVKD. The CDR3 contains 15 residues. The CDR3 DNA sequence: TGTGCTACCGATATACCGAGGGGCATTGGCTCACCCCTCCACTTT. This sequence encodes CATDIPRGIGSPLHF.

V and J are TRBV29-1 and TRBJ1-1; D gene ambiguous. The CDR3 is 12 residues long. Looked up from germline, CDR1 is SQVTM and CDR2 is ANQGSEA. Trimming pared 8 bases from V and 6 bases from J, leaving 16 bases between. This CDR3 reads CSSKSGASEAFF. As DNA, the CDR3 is TGCAGCTCCAAGTCAGGAGCCTCTGAAGCTTTCTTT.

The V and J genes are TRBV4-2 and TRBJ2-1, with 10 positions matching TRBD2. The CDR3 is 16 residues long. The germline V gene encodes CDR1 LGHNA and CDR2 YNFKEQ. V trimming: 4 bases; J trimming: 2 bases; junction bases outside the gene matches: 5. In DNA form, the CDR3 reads TGTGCCAGCAGCCGCCCCACTAGCGGGGCCTACAATGAGCAGTTCTTC. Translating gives CASSRPTSGAYNEQFF.

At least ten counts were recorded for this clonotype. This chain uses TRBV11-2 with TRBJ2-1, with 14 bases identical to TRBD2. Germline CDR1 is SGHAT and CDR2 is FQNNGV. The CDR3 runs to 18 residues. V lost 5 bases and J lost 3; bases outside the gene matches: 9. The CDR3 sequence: CASSPIQGLAGGYNEQFF. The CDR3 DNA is TGTGCCAGCAGCCCAATTCAAGGACTAGCGGGAGGCTACAATGAGCAGTTCTTC.

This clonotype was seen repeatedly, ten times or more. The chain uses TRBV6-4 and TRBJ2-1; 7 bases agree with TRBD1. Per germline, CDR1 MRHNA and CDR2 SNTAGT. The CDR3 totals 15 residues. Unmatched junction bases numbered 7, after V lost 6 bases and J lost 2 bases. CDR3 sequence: CASRSTGQPYNEQFF. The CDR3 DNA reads TGTGCCAGCAGGTCTACGGGACAGCCCTACAATGAGCAGTTCTTC.

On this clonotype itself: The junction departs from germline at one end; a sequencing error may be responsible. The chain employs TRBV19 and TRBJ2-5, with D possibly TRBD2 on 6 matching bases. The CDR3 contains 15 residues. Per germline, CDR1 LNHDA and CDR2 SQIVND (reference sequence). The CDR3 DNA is TGTGCCAGTACCGATGGAGGAGGGGCGCAAGGGACCCAGTACTTC. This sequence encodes CASTDGGGAQGTQYF.

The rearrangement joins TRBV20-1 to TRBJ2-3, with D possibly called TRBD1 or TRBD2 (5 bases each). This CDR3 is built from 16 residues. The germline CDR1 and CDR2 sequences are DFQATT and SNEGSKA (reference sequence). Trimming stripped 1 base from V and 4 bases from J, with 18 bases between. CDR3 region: CSARGVRGQLADTQYF. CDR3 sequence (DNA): TGCAGTGCTAGAGGAGTGAGGGGCCAACTAGCAGATACGCAGTATTTT.